This entry lists 8 T cell receptor beta chains sequenced from one sample in a study of shared clonotypes between healthy human individuals. Sequencing was performed with immunoSEQ multiplex PCR; in TCRdb, only in-frame clones are kept and a portion is missing. The sample includes some 2,100,000 clones, almost 96% seen only once; the top ten take roughly 0.13%. The sequencing input was naive CD4+ T cells sorted from blood. Subset given: CD45RA+ positively selected. These receptors were taken from a man aged 18 to 29 in good health.

The chain couples TRBV28 to TRBJ2-6; D is ambiguous. Deletions cut 1 base from V and 0 bases from J, with 10 bases between. This CDR3 has 17 residues. Germline V CDR1 and CDR2: MDHEN, SYDVKM. The CDR3: CASSLSTYPSGANVLTF. The CDR3 coding sequence is TGTGCCAGCAGTTTATCAACTTATCCCTCTGGGGCCAACGTCCTGACTTTC.

The chain carries TRBV5-6 and TRBJ2-7, with D tentatively TRBD1 or TRBD2 (5 bases each). This CDR3 spans 15 amino acids. Germline V lookup: CDR1 SGHDT, CDR2 YYEEEE. Trimming cost V 4 bases and J 2 bases, with 16 bases left between them. The CDR3 nucleotides are TGTGCCAGCAGCCCACCCGGGACCGTTGCCTACGAGCAGTACTTC. Amino acids: CASSPPGTVAYEQYF.

The chain combines TRBV4-1 with TRBJ2-2; D remains unclear. Per the germline V gene, CDR1 is MGHRA and CDR2 is YSYEKL. The CDR3 is made up of 15 amino acids. Trimming pared 0 bases from V and 7 bases from J, leaving 12 bases between. CDR3 region: CASSQDSLLSGELFF. Written as DNA, the CDR3 is TGCGCCAGCAGCCAAGATTCCCTTTTGAGCGGGGAGCTGTTTTTT.

The rearrangement joins TRBV25-1 to TRBJ2-6, with D unresolved. The germline V gene encodes CDR1 MGHDK and CDR2 SYGVNS. The CDR3 length is 14 residues. The V and J ends lost 3 bases and 1 base respectively, with 4 bases between them. The CDR3 sequence: CASSEGSGANVLTF. The CDR3 region has the DNA TGTGCCAGCAGTGAGGGGTCTGGGGCCAACGTCCTGACTTTC.

The rearrangement joins TRBV4-1 to TRBJ2-1, with a weak D call TRBD1 (5 bases). Trimming cost V 2 bases and J 0 bases, with 14 bases left between them. CDR1 is MGHRA, CDR2 YSYEKL, per germline. The CDR3 loop spans 17 amino acids. CDR3 sequence (DNA): TGCGCCAGCAGCCAACCCCAAAGGGGCAGCTCCTACAATGAGCAGTTCTTC. Protein sequence: CASSQPQRGSSYNEQFF.

A remark on this clone: The CDR3 does not end in the conserved phenylalanine or tryptophan, so this is likely a read error. It is unclear where the CDR3 begins or ends on the DNA, so no DNA is shown, and the CDR3 is as TCRdb lists it. The V and J genes are TRBV10-2 and TRBJ2-7; the table's D call TRBD2 went unverified against the DNA. Germline V lookup: CDR1 WSHSY, CDR2 SAAADI. The CDR3 adds up to 13 amino acids, both ends counted. CDR3: CASSESALAGAFY.

In its sample, this clone was seen once. V gene TRBV19 combines with J gene TRBJ1-2; 7 positions match TRBD1. After removal of 7 bases from V and 4 bases from J, the junction contained 9 bases not matched to a gene. CDR1 LNHDA and CDR2 SQIVND come from the germline V gene (reference sequence). The CDR3 has 14 amino acids. CDR3 protein: CASKKDRVGYGYTF. For the CDR3, the DNA is TGTGCCAGTAAGAAAGACAGGGTGGGCTATGGCTACACCTTC.

V is TRBV29-1 and J is TRBJ2-3; 7 nucleotides agree with TRBD1. The CDR3 has 14 residues. Losses at the gene ends were 7 bases for V and 2 bases for J; bases not matched to a gene: 9. Germline CDR1 and CDR2: SQVTM and ANQGSEA. The CDR3 DNA reads TGCAGCGCTAAGAGGGACAGCACCACAGATACGCAGTATTTT. Amino acid sequence: CSAKRDSTTDTQYF.